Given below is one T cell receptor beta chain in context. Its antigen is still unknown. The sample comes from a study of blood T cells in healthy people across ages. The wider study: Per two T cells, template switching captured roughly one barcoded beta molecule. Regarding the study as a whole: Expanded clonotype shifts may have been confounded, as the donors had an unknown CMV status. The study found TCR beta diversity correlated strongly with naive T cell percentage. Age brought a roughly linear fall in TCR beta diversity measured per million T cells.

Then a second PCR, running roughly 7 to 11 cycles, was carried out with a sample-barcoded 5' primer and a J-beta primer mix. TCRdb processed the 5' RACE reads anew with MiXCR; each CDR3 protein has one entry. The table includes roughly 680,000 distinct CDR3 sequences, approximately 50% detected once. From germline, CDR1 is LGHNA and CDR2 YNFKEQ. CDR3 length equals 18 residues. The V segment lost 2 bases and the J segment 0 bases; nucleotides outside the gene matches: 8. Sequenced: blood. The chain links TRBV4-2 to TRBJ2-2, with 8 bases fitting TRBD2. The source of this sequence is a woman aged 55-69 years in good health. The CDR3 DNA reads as TGTGCCAGCAGCCAACGACTAGCGAGAACCGCGAACACCGGGGAGCTGTTTTTT. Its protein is CASSQRLARTANTGELFF.